Presented here are 23 T cell receptor beta chains from one specimen sequenced in a study of blood T cell repertoires in COVID-19. TCRdb's copy holds only in-frame clones and misses some; the assay was immunoSEQ multiplex PCR. This table holds 50,000 to 65,000 clones, over 75% found once. Input material: peripheral blood. Source of these receptors: a man aged 70 or older with acute or convalescent COVID-19.

The chain employs TRBV24-1 and TRBJ1-4, with 8 bases lining up with TRBD1. V trimming: 4 bases; J trimming: 8 bases; junction bases outside the gene matches: 8. This CDR3 spans 15 amino acids. CDR1 is KGHDR, CDR2 SFDVKD, per germline. The CDR3 region is CATSDSRGREEKLFF. The CDR3 DNA reads TGTGCCACCAGTGACTCCAGGGGGCGGGAGGAAAAACTGTTTTTT.

This chain links TRBV4-1 with TRBJ2-7, with D uncertain. The V end lost 0 bases, the J end lost 4 bases, and 13 bases lay between the germline ends. This CDR3 has 15 residues. Germline V CDR1 and CDR2: MGHRA, YSYEKL. The CDR3 region has the DNA TGCGCCAGCAGCCAAGAACTCGCTCACCCTTACGAGCAGTACTTC. Amino acid sequence: CASSQELAHPYEQYF.

The chain carries TRBV9 and TRBJ2-2, with a weak D call TRBD1 (5 bases). This CDR3 has 16 amino acids. CDR1 and CDR2 from the germline V gene are SGDLS and YYNGEE. Trimming took off 4 bases at V and 2 bases at J, with 15 bases between the two ends. The CDR3 protein is CASSPTTGKNTGELFF. Written as DNA, the CDR3 is TGTGCCAGCAGCCCCACAACAGGCAAAAACACCGGGGAGCTGTTTTTT.

The V gene is TRBV7-3, the J gene TRBJ1-3; TRBD1 matches 11 bases. CDR3 length: 18 amino acids. Germline V gives CDR1 SGHTA, CDR2 FQGTGA. V trimming: 5 bases; J trimming: 1 base; junction bases outside the gene matches: 10. The CDR3 sequence: CASSPYNRDRGSGNTIYF. The DNA of the CDR3 is TGTGCCAGCAGCCCATATAACCGGGACAGGGGGTCTGGAAACACCATATATTTT.

With respect to this clone: At the DNA level, this CDR3 is encoded by other sequences in the same sample as well. The chain employs TRBV3-1 (or the pseudogene TRBV3-2) and TRBJ2-3; 10 nucleotides line up with TRBD2. Per germline, CDR1 LGHDT and CDR2 YNNKEL (reference sequence). V was pared by 3 bases and J by 6 bases, with 3 bases of the junction left unmatched. CDR3 size: 14 residues. As DNA, the CDR3 is TGTGCCAGCAGCCAGACTAGCGGGCCGGATACGCAGTATTTT. Amino acid sequence: CASSQTSGPDTQYF.

J is TRBJ1-2 and V is TRBV7-8, with D possibly TRBD1 on 6 matching bases. From germline, CDR1 is SGHVS and CDR2 FQNEAQ. Trimming shortened V by 6 bases and J by 3 bases, and 11 bases separated the two germline ends. The CDR3 has 13 amino acids. CDR3 DNA sequence: TGTGCCAGCAGACCCACAGGGCACTATGGCTACACCTTC. It is translated as CASRPTGHYGYTF.

The chain carries TRBV5-3 and TRBJ2-7, with a weak D call TRBD2 (5 bases). TRBV5-3 is classed as an ORF, of uncertain function. The CDR3 is 16 amino acids. Trimming took 4 bases from V and 6 from J, leaving 23 bases between them. The CDR3 sequence is CARSGWVRAKEGEQYF. The CDR3 bases are TGTGCCAGAAGCGGGTGGGTGAGGGCTAAGGAAGGCGAGCAGTACTTC.

This clone has only one observation. V gene TRBV2 combines with J gene TRBJ1-6; 9 nucleotides line up with TRBD1. From germline, CDR1 is SNHLY and CDR2 FYNNEI. The CDR3 consists of 15 residues. Trimming at V came to 6 bases and at J to 5 bases, leaving 5 bases not matched to a gene. The CDR3 sequence: CASRYRGQNNSPLHF. DNA for the CDR3: TGTGCCAGCAGGTACAGGGGGCAGAATAATTCACCCCTCCACTTT.

The chain employs TRBV2 and TRBJ1-1; the D gene is possibly TRBD1 (5 bases). The germline V gene encodes CDR1 SNHLY and CDR2 FYNNEI. The CDR3 length is 13 residues. Trimming stripped 7 bases from V and 1 base from J, with 10 bases between. CDR3 nucleotide sequence: TGTGCCAGCATAGGGGTGGGGAACACTGAAGCTTTCTTT. It encodes CASIGVGNTEAFF.

The V call is TRBV25-1, the J call TRBJ1-3; D perhaps matches TRBD1 (6 bases). The CDR3 loop spans 14 amino acids. The V end was cut by 8 bases, the J end by 7 bases, with 18 bases between. CDR1 is MGHDK and CDR2 is SYGVNS in the germline V gene. The CDR3 bases are TGTGCCAGCTCCCCAGCGGGGGCGGGTAACACCATATATTTT. Translation: CASSPAGAGNTIYF.

V usage is TRBV5-1 and J usage is TRBJ2-5; 9 nucleotides agree with TRBD2. Looked up from germline, CDR1 is SGHRS and CDR2 is YFSETQ. V shed 5 bases and J 4 bases; nucleotides not matched to a gene: 6. The CDR3 length is 14 residues. The CDR3 bases are TGCGCCAGCAGGCCCGGGACTAGCAGAGAGACCCAGTACTTC. Amino acids: CASRPGTSRETQYF. The full variable domain, its missing parts supplied by reference TRBV5-1 and TRBJ2-5, is KAGVTQTPRYLIKTRGQQVTLSCSPISGHRSVSWYQQTPGQGLQFLFEYFSETQRNKGNFPGRFSGRQFSNSRSEMNVSTLELGDSALYLCASRPGTSRETQYFGPGTRLLVL.

V and J are TRBV10-1 and TRBJ2-3; 16 bases are shared with TRBD2. Germline V lookup: CDR1 WNHNN, CDR2 SYGVQD (reference sequence). J gave up 0 bases and V 2 bases, and 11 bases lay outside the gene matches. This CDR3 spans 21 amino acids. The CDR3, as DNA: TGCGCCAGCAGTGAGCCTGGGACTAGCGGGGGGGTCCATCCTAGCACAGATACGCAGTATTTT. Its translation: CASSEPGTSGGVHPSTDTQYF.

This clone was seen more than once but under ten times. This chain uses TRBV30 with TRBJ2-7, with a possible D match to TRBD1 (5 bases). V lost 5 bases to trimming and J lost 6 bases, with 14 bases between them. Germline loops: CDR1 GTSNPN, CDR2 SVGIG (reference sequence). The CDR3 length is 12 residues. The CDR3 DNA sequence: TGTGCCTGGGGGCAGGGCGCCGCCGAGCAGTACTTC. The encoded protein is CAWGQGAAEQYF.

The chain joins TRBV5-1 to TRBJ1-1; unclear D gene. Trimming took off 4 bases at V and 6 bases at J, with 16 bases between the two ends. CDR1 is SGHRS, CDR2 YFSETQ, per germline. This CDR3 region has 14 residues. The CDR3 DNA is TGCGCCAGCAGCCCAAACCCTTTAGTCCCTGAAGCTTTCTTT. It is translated as CASSPNPLVPEAFF.

The chain employs TRBV6-2 or TRBV6-3 and TRBJ2-3; 8 bases line up with TRBD2. In germline, CDR1 is MNHEY, CDR2 SVGEGT. The CDR3 totals 16 residues. J was trimmed by 6 bases and V by 6 bases; bases with no gene match: 14. For the CDR3, the DNA is TGTGCCAGCAGCCTCCCCCTAGCGGGCCATCCGGATACGCAGTATTTT. It is translated as CASSLPLAGHPDTQYF.

The chain is built from TRBV5-1 and TRBJ1-1; 9 bases match TRBD1. This CDR3 region has 15 residues. Germline CDR1 is SGHRS and CDR2 is YFSETQ. V gave up 4 bases and J gave up 4 bases; unmatched junction bases: 8. This CDR3 reads CASSPRDRVGTEAFF. The CDR3 DNA follows: TGCGCCAGCAGCCCCCGGGACAGGGTGGGCACTGAAGCTTTCTTT.

The chain is built from TRBV6-5 and TRBJ2-3; 9 bases line up with TRBD2. Germline V gives CDR1 MNHEY, CDR2 SVGAGI. The V and J ends lost 6 bases and 4 bases, in that order; junction bases with no gene match: 8. The CDR3 runs 15 residues. The CDR3 DNA sequence: TGTGCCAGCAGGCCTTCAGCGGGGGGCTCAGATACGCAGTATTTT. It encodes CASRPSAGGSDTQYF.

The V call is TRBV11-2, the J call TRBJ2-1; 7 bases match TRBD2. Losses at the gene ends were 3 bases for V and 6 bases for J; bases not matched to a gene: 8. Per the germline V gene, CDR1 is SGHAT and CDR2 is FQNNGV. The CDR3 contains 15 residues. In DNA form, the CDR3 reads TGTGCCAGCAGCTTCGGATGGGCTAGCGGCAATGAGCAGTTCTTC. It translates to CASSFGWASGNEQFF.

Remarks on this clone: At one of its ends the junction is not consistent with the germline gene, which may arise from a read error. The V gene is TRBV5-1, the J gene TRBJ2-3; 8 nucleotides agree with TRBD2. This CDR3 comprises 16 residues. The germline CDR1 and CDR2 sequences are SGHRS and YFSETQ. The DNA of the CDR3 is TGCGCCAGCACCTTGGGGATCGGGGGGGGCACAGATACGCAGTATTTT. Protein: CASTLGIGGGTDTQYF.

This sequence joins TRBV4-1 and TRBJ1-5; maybe TRBD1 (5 bases). Between the trimmed V and J ends, which lost 2 bases and 2 bases, there was a span of 10 bases. The CDR3 covers 15 residues. Germline CDR1 reads MGHRA; CDR2 reads YSYEKL. CDR3 amino acids: CASSQQGGGNQPQHF. In nucleotides, the CDR3 is TGCGCCAGCAGCCAACAGGGTGGGGGCAATCAGCCCCAGCATTTT.

The chain links TRBV6-6 to TRBJ1-2; 8 nucleotides agree with TRBD1. Germline CDR1 MNHNY, CDR2 SVGAGI (reference sequence). CDR3 length: 16 residues. Unmatched junction bases numbered 12, after V lost 6 bases and J lost 3 bases. This CDR3 reads CASSRTGTGRDYGYTF. For the CDR3, the DNA is TGTGCCAGCAGCCGTACCGGGACAGGACGAGACTATGGCTACACCTTC.

This clone appeared a single time. The rearrangement links TRBV9 to TRBJ1-4, with a weak D call TRBD1 (6 bases). CDR3 size: 15 residues. Germline values: CDR1 SGDLS, CDR2 YYNGEE. The V and J ends lost 6 bases and 6 bases respectively, with 18 bases between them. CDR3 loop: CASTPRNRADEKLFF. CDR3 DNA: TGTGCCAGCACCCCCAGGAACAGGGCCGATGAAAAACTGTTTTTT. The full variable domain, rest sourced from reference TRBV9 and TRBJ1-4, is DSGVTQTPKHLITATGQRVTLRCSPRSGDLSVYWYQQSLDQGLQFLIQYYNGEERAKGNILERFSAQQFPDLHSELNLSSLELGDSALYFCASTPRNRADEKLFFGSGTQLSVL.

The J gene is TRBJ1-6, the V gene TRBV28, with 10 bases fitting TRBD1. With V trimmed by 2 bases and J by 10 bases, 5 bases remained unmatched. CDR1 MDHEN and CDR2 SYDVKM come from the germline V gene. CDR3 length equals 15 residues. For the CDR3, the DNA is TGTGCCAGCAGTTTACTGGACAGGGGGTTGTCACCCCTCCACTTT. Translating gives CASSLLDRGLSPLHF. Drawing the rest from reference TRBV28 and TRBJ1-6, the complete variable domain is DVKVTQSSRYLVKRTGEKVFLECVQDMDHENMFWYRQDPGLGLRLIYFSYDVKMKEKGDIPEGYSVSREKKERFSLILESASTNQTSMYLCASSLLDRGLSPLHFGNGTRLTVT.